What follows are 5 T cell receptor beta chains derived from one specimen sequenced in a study of cytomegalovirus exposure and HLA in healthy donors. With 60 Vbeta and 13 Jbeta primers, the PCR was carried out. The method was immunoSEQ multiplex PCR; TCRdb's version includes in-frame clones alone and lacks a portion of them. This repertoire includes approximately 210,000 clones. Material for sequencing was PBMCs. The receptors stem from a young woman in good health and CMV-seropositive.

The chain couples TRBV5-1 to TRBJ2-5; 8 nucleotides line up with TRBD2. The germline CDR1 and CDR2 sequences are SGHRS and YFSETQ. The length of the CDR3 is 14 residues. V was clipped by 4 bases and J by 2 bases; unmatched bases: 4. CDR3 amino acids: CASSRGGSQETQYF. The DNA of the CDR3 is TGCGCCAGCAGCCGGGGGGGCAGTCAAGAGACCCAGTACTTC. Together with reference TRBV5-1 and TRBJ2-5, the CDR3 gives the full variable domain: KAGVTQTPRYLIKTRGQQVTLSCSPISGHRSVSWYQQTPGQGLQFLFEYFSETQRNKGNFPGRFSGRQFSNSRSEMNVSTLELGDSALYLCASSRGGSQETQYFGPGTRLLVL.

The chain uses TRBV5-4 and TRBJ2-5; 12 bases are a match to TRBD2. The J call is uncertain, as TRBJ2-7 better fits the DNA end. Germline loops: CDR1 SGHNT, CDR2 YYREEE (reference sequence). The CDR3 is 15 residues long. DNA for the CDR3: TGTGCCAGCAGCGGAACTAGCGGGGGGTTCTACGAGCAGTACTTC. Translation: CASSGTSGGFYEQYF.

In DNA form, the CDR3 reads TGTGCCAGCAGCCACGGGACATGGGGGATCGAGACCCAGTACTTC. Its translation: CASSHGTWGIETQYF. J is TRBJ2-5 and V is TRBV7-9, with D possibly TRBD1 on 6 matching bases. Germline V gene data show CDR1 as SEHNR and CDR2 as FQNEAQ (reference sequence). The CDR3 consists of 15 residues. The V end was cut by 5 bases, the J end by 5 bases, with 18 bases between.

J is TRBJ2-3 and V is TRBV27; no clear D. V lost 2 bases and J lost 2, with 14 bases in between. CDR1 is MNHEY and CDR2 is SMNVEV in the germline V gene (reference sequence). The CDR3 length is 16 residues. The chain's CDR3 is CASSLGSRLNTDTQYF. DNA of the CDR3: TGTGCCAGCAGTTTAGGTAGCAGATTAAACACAGATACGCAGTATTTT.

The chain recombines TRBV29-1 with TRBJ2-2; 8 bases are shared with TRBD2. The germline gives CDR1 SQVTM, CDR2 ANQGSEA. Unmatched junction bases numbered 1, after V lost 4 bases and J lost 0 bases. The CDR3 sequence is 14 residues long. Written as DNA, the CDR3 is TGCAGCGTTGGCGGGGGGTCGAACACCGGGGAGCTGTTTTTT. Protein sequence: CSVGGGSNTGELFF.